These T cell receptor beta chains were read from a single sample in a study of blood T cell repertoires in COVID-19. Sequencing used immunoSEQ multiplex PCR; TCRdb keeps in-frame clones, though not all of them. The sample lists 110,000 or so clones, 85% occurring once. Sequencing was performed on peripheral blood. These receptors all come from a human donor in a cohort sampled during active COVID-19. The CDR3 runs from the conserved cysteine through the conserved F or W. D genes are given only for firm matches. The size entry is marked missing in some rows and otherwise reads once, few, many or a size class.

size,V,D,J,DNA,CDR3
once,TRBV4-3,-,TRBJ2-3,TGCGCCAGCAGCCAAGGGACTCACGCCACAGATACGCAGTATTTT,CASSQGTHATDTQYF
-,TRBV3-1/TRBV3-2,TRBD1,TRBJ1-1,TGTGCCAGCAGCCGCACAGGGGTTAAGATGAACACTGAAGCTTTCTTT,CASSRTGVKMNTEAFF
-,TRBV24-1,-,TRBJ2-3,TGTGCCACCAGTGACCCCCCCGGGGATACGCAGTATTTT,CATSDPPGDTQYF
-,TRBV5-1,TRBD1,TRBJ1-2,TGCGCCAGCAGCGTAGGACAGGGGGGCCTTAACTATGGCTACACCTTC,CASSVGQGGLNYGYTF
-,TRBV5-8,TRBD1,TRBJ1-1,TGTGCCAGCAGCTTGCCATGGGACAGGGGGCGAGGGACTGAAGCTTTCTTT,CASSLPWDRGRGTEAFF
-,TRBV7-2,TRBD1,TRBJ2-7,TGTGCCAGCAGCAACAACAGGGGCTACGAGCAGTACTTC,CASSNNRGYEQYF
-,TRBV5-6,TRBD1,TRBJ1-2,TGTGCCAGCAGCTTTGACAGGGCTGCTGGCTACACCTTC,CASSFDRAAGYTF
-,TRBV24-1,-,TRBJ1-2,TGTGCCACCAGCGAGGGAGGGGGGAACTATGGCTACACCTTC,CATSEGGGNYGYTF
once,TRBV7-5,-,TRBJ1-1,TGTGTCAGAAGCTTGTTTGTGGGGCGGCGGAGCGATCGGAAACCCGGGTTTGTAGCTTTCTTT,CVRSLFVGRRSDRKPGFVAFF
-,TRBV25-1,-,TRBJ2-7,TGTGCCAGCAGTGAATACGGGAGCTCCTACGAGCAGTACTTC,CASSEYGSSYEQYF
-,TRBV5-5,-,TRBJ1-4,TGTGCCAGCAGCATGGCCCAAAGATCTAACAATGAAAAACTGTTTTTT,CASSMAQRSNNEKLFF
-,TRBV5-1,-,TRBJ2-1,TGCGCCAGCAGCTTGGCCGGAGCTAGCTCCTACAATGAGCAGTTCTTC,CASSLAGASSYNEQFF
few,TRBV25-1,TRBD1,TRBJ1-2,TGTGCCAGCAGCACCGGACAGGGCATTAGCTATGGCTACACCTTC,CASSTGQGISYGYTF